This is a list of T cell receptor beta chains from one sample in a study of OX40 agonist ivuxolimab in advanced cancers. The repertoire was sequenced with immunoSEQ multiplex PCR; TCRdb's copy has only in-frame clones and lacks some. The sample carries approximately 89,000 clones, 91% recorded once. The specimen was CD4+ or CD8+ T cells sorted from blood, collected in a trial of the OX40 agonist ivuxolimab. The source of these receptors is an adult with an advanced solid tumor such as melanoma, head and neck, liver or kidney cancer. Each CDR3 is given with its conserved first and last residue. A D gene is named only where the DNA matches it firmly. Rows may omit the clone size; those that give it use once, few, many or a size class.

V gene	clone size	D gene	J gene	CDR3 protein	CDR3 DNA
TRBV18	.	.	TRBJ1-1	CASSRNREGTEAFF	TGTGCCAGCTCACGAAACAGGGAGGGCACTGAAGCTTTCTTT
TRBV5-1	.	.	TRBJ2-5	CASSPGTSGETQYF	TGCGCCAGCAGCCCCGGAACCTCGGGAGAGACCCAGTACTTC
TRBV19	few	.	TRBJ2-7	CASSIVSADRQYF	TGTGCCAGTAGTATAGTTTCAGCGGACAGGCAGTACTTC
TRBV18	.	TRBD1	TRBJ2-7	CASSPGTGGASYEQYF	TGTGCCAGCTCTCCCGGGACAGGGGGCGCCTCCTACGAGCAGTACTTC
TRBV6-1	few	.	TRBJ1-5	CASSDLAGANQPQHF	TGTGCCAGCAGTGACCTCGCCGGGGCCAATCAGCCCCAGCATTTT
TRBV5-1	.	TRBD2	TRBJ2-7	CASSLLGTSGSPEQYF	TGCGCCAGCAGCTTGTTGGGGACTAGCGGGAGTCCCGAGCAGTACTTC
TRBV10-2	.	TRBD1	TRBJ1-4	CASSPRQTGANEKLFF	TGCGCCAGCAGCCCAAGACAGACAGGGGCTAATGAAAAACTGTTTTTT
TRBV19	.	TRBD2	TRBJ2-7	CASSILAGGGYEQYF	TGTGCCAGTAGTATTCTAGCGGGAGGTGGCTACGAGCAGTACTTC
TRBV28	.	.	TRBJ2-7	CASRMEKVMLQGFGAYEQYF	TGTGCCAGCAGGATGGAGAAAGTTATGCTGCAGGGGTTCGGGGCCTACGAGCAGTACTTC
TRBV10-2	.	.	TRBJ1-4	CASRKFEKLFF	TGCGCCAGTAGAAAATTTGAAAAACTGTTTTTT
TRBV18	.	TRBD1	TRBJ1-4	CASSPPGQVATNEKLFF	TGTGCCAGCTCACCCCCGGGACAGGTCGCAACTAATGAAAAACTGTTTTTT
TRBV4-2	.	.	TRBJ1-2	CASSQDTSGDSGYTF	TGTGCCAGCAGCCAAGATACGTCAGGGGACTCTGGCTACACCTTC
TRBV5-1	once	.	TRBJ1-4	CASSLLGLATNEKLFF	TGCGCCAGCAGCTTGTTAGGCCTTGCAACTAATGAAAAACTGTTTTTT
TRBV2	.	TRBD2	TRBJ2-1	CASSVRLAGYNEQFF	TGTGCCAGCAGTGTTCGTCTAGCGGGGTACAATGAGCAGTTCTTC
TRBV5-8	.	.	TRBJ2-1	CASSFSNSYNEQFF	TGTGCCAGCAGCTTCTCTAACTCCTACAATGAGCAGTTCTTC
TRBV5-1	.	.	TRBJ2-3	CASSSDGDTDTQYF	TGCGCCAGCAGCTCGGACGGGGACACAGATACGCAGTATTTT
TRBV2	.	.	TRBJ1-2	CASSVGTKGYTF	TGTGCCAGCAGTGTAGGTACTAAGGGCTACACCTTC
TRBV2	.	.	TRBJ2-7	CASKGMSGSYEQYF	TGTGCCAGCAAGGGGATGAGCGGCTCCTACGAGCAGTACTTC
TRBV11-2	.	.	TRBJ2-1	CASSLRVTQFF	TGTGCCAGCAGCTTACGTGTCACGCAGTTCTTC
TRBV4-3	.	TRBD2	TRBJ2-5	CASSRAGGPSETQYF	TGCGCCAGCAGCCGAGCGGGAGGGCCCTCAGAGACCCAGTACTTC
TRBV5-1	.	TRBD2	TRBJ2-3	CASSEGTSGSTDTQYF	TGCGCCAGCAGCGAGGGGACTAGCGGGAGCACAGATACGCAGTATTTT
TRBV4-1	few	.	TRBJ2-3	CASSTGRRGVYTQYF	TGCGCCAGCAGCACTGGGAGGAGGGGGGTCTATACGCAGTATTTT
TRBV6-5	.	.	TRBJ1-5	CASRRHEGVNQPQHF	TGTGCCAGCAGGCGACACGAGGGCGTCAATCAGCCCCAGCATTTT
TRBV10-3	.	.	TRBJ2-3	CAISESGRDSTDTQYF	TGTGCCATCAGTGAGTCCGGACGGGACAGCACAGATACGCAGTATTTT
TRBV7-2	.	.	TRBJ2-7	CASSPRDSIFYEQYF	TGTGCCAGCAGCCCCCGGGACTCAATATTCTACGAGCAGTACTTC
TRBV9	.	.	TRBJ2-3	CASSVGADIRKYF	TGTGCCAGCAGCGTAGGGGCGGATATACGCAAGTATTTT
TRBV12-2	once	.	TRBJ1-4	CASRRDGENEKLFF	TGTGCAAGTCGCCGGGACGGGGAGAATGAAAAACTGTTTTTT
TRBV5-4	.	TRBD2	TRBJ2-3	CASSLDLAGATDTQYF	TGTGCCAGCAGCTTGGATCTAGCGGGTGCCACAGATACGCAGTATTTT
TRBV5-1	.	.	TRBJ2-1	CASKVLGAVENEQFF	TGCGCCAGCAAGGTTTTGGGGGCGGTAGAAAATGAGCAGTTCTTC
TRBV18	.	.	TRBJ1-5	CASSPPNYGDQPQHF	TGTGCCAGCTCACCACCGAATTACGGGGATCAGCCCCAGCATTTT
TRBV5-4	once	TRBD2	TRBJ2-1	CASSLAGGRGYNEQFF	TGTGCCAGCAGCTTGGCAGGCGGGAGGGGCTACAATGAGCAGTTCTTC
TRBV5-6	.	.	TRBJ2-7	CASSLDISYEQYF	TGTGCCAGCAGCTTGGACATATCCTACGAGCAGTACTTC
TRBV7-7	.	.	TRBJ2-5	CASSSTGTIGETQYF	TGTGCTAGCAGCTCTACCGGGACGATCGGCGAGACCCAGTACTTC
TRBV5-1	.	.	TRBJ2-5	CASSWGQETQYF	TGCGCCAGCAGCTGGGGGCAAGAGACCCAGTACTTC
TRBV18	.	.	TRBJ2-1	CASSPPSGSHNEQFF	TGTGCCAGCTCACCACCTAGCGGATCGCACAATGAGCAGTTCTTC
TRBV10-2	few	TRBD1	TRBJ1-4	CASSVEGARNEKLFF	TGCGCCAGCAGTGTGGAGGGGGCGAGGAACGAAAAACTGTTTTTT
TRBV7-7	.	TRBD2	TRBJ2-1	CASSSWTRGDNEQFF	TGTGCTAGCAGCTCCTGGACTAGGGGAGACAATGAGCAGTTCTTC
TRBV6-1	.	.	TRBJ2-5	CASTIILKETQYF	TGTGCCAGCACCATCATCCTAAAAGAGACCCAGTACTTC